This is a list of T cell receptor beta chains from one sample in a study of cytomegalovirus exposure and HLA in healthy donors. Libraries were prepared by immunoSEQ multiplex PCR; TCRdb keeps only in-frame clonotypes and omits some of them. The table lists 110,000 or so clones, under 80% of them singletons. Specimen: PBMCs. The receptors originated from a woman aged 45 to 65 in good health and CMV-seropositive. CDR3s include the opening cysteine and the closing phenylalanine or tryptophan. D genes are given only for firm matches. A row's size may be missing; if present it is once, few, many or a size class.

v_gene	j_gene	abundance	d_gene	CDR3aa	CDR3nt
TRBV7-9	TRBJ2-5	.	TRBD2	CASSLASGSMQTQYF	TGTGCCAGCAGCTTGGCCAGCGGGAGCATGCAGACCCAGTACTTC
TRBV10-3	TRBJ2-1	.	.	CAISESSYNEQFF	TGTGCCATCAGTGAATCATCATACAATGAGCAGTTCTTC
TRBV7-8	TRBJ1-4	.	.	CASSSRQTNEKLFF	TGTGCCAGCAGCTCCAGACAGACTAATGAAAAACTGTTTTTT
TRBV7-9	TRBJ2-3	.	TRBD1	CASSPRDRSTDTQYF	TGTGCCAGCAGCCCCCGGGACAGAAGCACAGATACGCAGTATTTT
TRBV29-1	TRBJ1-1	.	.	CSVVQGFEAFF	TGCAGCGTTGTACAGGGCTTTGAAGCTTTCTTT
TRBV28	TRBJ2-7	.	TRBD1	CASSTRTGALYEQYF	TGTGCCAGCAGTACACGGACAGGGGCTTTATACGAGCAGTACTTC
TRBV4-2	TRBJ2-1	.	TRBD2	CASSQVTTGGDNEQFF	TGTGCCAGCAGCCAAGTGACGACGGGAGGGGACAATGAGCAGTTCTTC
TRBV4-2	TRBJ2-1	.	TRBD2	CASSQDPVASGGANEQFF	TGTGCCAGCAGCCAGGATCCGGTGGCTAGCGGGGGGGCCAATGAGCAGTTCTTC
TRBV14	TRBJ1-4	.	TRBD1	CASSQVGQGWEKLFF	TGTGCCAGCAGCCAAGTGGGACAGGGATGGGAAAAACTGTTTTTT
TRBV5-1	TRBJ2-7	.	TRBD1	CASEGETGGRYEQYF	TGCGCCAGCGAGGGGGAGACAGGGGGCCGGTACGAGCAGTACTTC
TRBV29-1	TRBJ1-1	.	TRBD1	CSVAGGGQGRGEAFF	TGCAGCGTAGCCGGAGGCGGACAGGGACGGGGTGAAGCTTTCTTT
TRBV5-5	TRBJ2-7	.	TRBD1	CASSFGAGGGNEQYF	TGTGCCAGCAGCTTTGGGGCAGGGGGCGGGAACGAGCAGTACTTC
TRBV6-1	TRBJ2-1	few	TRBD2	CATHLRLAGDEQFF	TGTGCCACTCACTTACGACTAGCGGGGGATGAGCAGTTCTTC
TRBV30	TRBJ1-4	.	.	CAWSVRSQDEKLFF	TGTGCCTGGAGTGTACGGTCTCAGGATGAAAAACTGTTTTTT
TRBV7-2	TRBJ2-2	.	.	CASSFGGSDNTGELFF	TGTGCCAGCAGCTTTGGGGGGTCAGATAACACCGGGGAGCTGTTTTTT
TRBV4-2	TRBJ2-3	.	.	CASSGGMGSDTQYF	TGTGCCAGCAGCGGGGGGATGGGATCAGATACGCAGTATTTT
TRBV15	TRBJ1-4	.	.	CATSRDRSQYEKLFF	TGTGCCACCAGCAGAGATCGGTCTCAATATGAAAAACTGTTTTTT
TRBV19	TRBJ2-3	.	.	CASRLSKIDTQYF	TGTGCCAGCCGACTGTCAAAGATAGATACGCAGTATTTT
TRBV19	TRBJ2-1	.	TRBD1	CASQEGTGWNEQFF	TGTGCCTCACAAGAGGGGACAGGGTGGAATGAGCAGTTCTTC
TRBV7-9	TRBJ2-5	.	.	CASSLGSRETQYF	TGTGCCAGCAGCTTAGGGTCTAGGGAGACCCAGTACTTC
TRBV18	TRBJ2-1	.	.	CASSPRGYNEQFF	TGTGCCAGCTCACCAAGGGGGTACAATGAGCAGTTCTTC
TRBV11-2	TRBJ2-3	.	TRBD2	CASSFGLATDTQYF	TGTGCCAGCAGCTTCGGACTAGCGACAGATACGCAGTATTTT
TRBV4-3	TRBJ2-1	few	TRBD2	CASSQVFGTSGSSYNEQFF	TGCGCCAGCAGCCAAGTTTTCGGGACTAGCGGGAGTTCCTACAATGAGCAGTTCTTC
TRBV19	TRBJ2-7	.	.	CASARASSYEQYF	TGTGCCAGCGCGAGGGCAAGCTCCTACGAGCAGTACTTC
TRBV7-6	TRBJ2-7	.	TRBD2	CASSLVAGLGYEQYF	TGTGCCAGCAGCTTAGTAGCGGGACTAGGCTACGAGCAGTACTTC
TRBV4-3	TRBJ2-7	.	TRBD1	CASSREGGTISYEQYF	TGCGCCAGCAGCCGGGAAGGGGGCACTATTTCCTACGAGCAGTACTTC
TRBV7-2	TRBJ2-1	many	TRBD2	CASRPGSGTSGRQFF	TGTGCCAGCAGACCTGGGTCCGGGACTAGCGGTCGACAGTTCTTC
TRBV7-9	TRBJ1-1	.	.	CASSLGRFGQGTEAFF	TGTGCCAGCAGCTTAGGACGGTTTGGGCAGGGGACTGAAGCTTTCTTT
TRBV7-9	TRBJ1-6	.	.	CASSATGSQGHNSPLHF	TGTGCCAGCAGCGCCACAGGGTCCCAGGGTCATAATTCACCCCTCCACTTT
TRBV2	TRBJ1-5	few	.	CASSESGGSRQPQHF	TGTGCCAGCAGTGAATCGGGTGGGAGCCGGCAGCCCCAGCATTTT
TRBV30	TRBJ1-6	.	TRBD1	CAWRRDRGYSPLHF	TGTGCCTGGAGGCGGGACAGGGGTTATTCACCCCTCCACTTT
TRBV4-3	TRBJ2-2	few	TRBD1	CASSQATGAGGRFANTGELFF	TGCGCCAGCAGCCAAGCTACAGGGGCTGGTGGGCGGTTTGCGAACACCGGGGAGCTGTTTTTT
TRBV2	TRBJ1-5	.	.	CASSTDKYNQPQHF	TGTGCCAGCAGTACAGACAAATACAATCAGCCCCAGCATTTT
TRBV4-2	TRBJ2-1	.	TRBD1	CASSQEYRQGTEQFF	TGTGCCAGCAGCCAAGAATATAGACAGGGGACTGAGCAGTTCTTC
TRBV4-1	TRBJ2-2	.	TRBD2	CASSHGLAGGSTGELFF	TGCGCCAGCAGCCACGGACTAGCGGGAGGGAGCACCGGGGAGCTGTTTTTT
TRBV28	TRBJ1-1	.	TRBD1	CASSTDRGREAFF	TGTGCCAGCAGTACCGACAGGGGGCGTGAAGCTTTCTTT
TRBV4-1	TRBJ1-2	.	.	CASSQERGTGYGYTF	TGCGCCAGCAGCCAAGAGCGGGGAACCGGCTATGGCTACACCTTC
TRBV7-2	TRBJ1-1	.	.	CASSPRIRTEAFF	TGTGCCAGCAGCCCCAGGATTCGCACTGAAGCTTTCTTT
TRBV5-1	TRBJ1-4	.	.	CASSLEGSNEKLFF	TGCGCCAGCAGCTTGGAGGGGTCTAATGAAAAACTGTTTTTT
TRBV21-1	TRBJ1-5	many	.	CASRLRLGGQPQHF	TGTGCCAGCAGGCTACGTTTGGGGGGACAGCCCCAGCATTTT
TRBV2	TRBJ2-5	.	TRBD2	CASSDGTSGKQETQYF	TGTGCCAGCAGTGACGGGACTAGCGGGAAACAAGAGACCCAGTACTTC
TRBV30	TRBJ2-3	.	.	CAWRSVTGTDTQYF	TGTGCCTGGAGGTCGGTTACGGGGACAGATACGCAGTATTTT
TRBV18	TRBJ2-5	.	TRBD2	CASSPPLAGEQETQYF	TGTGCCAGCTCACCACCGCTAGCGGGAGAACAAGAGACCCAGTACTTC
TRBV4-3	TRBJ1-1	.	.	CASSQDPPVTNTEAFF	TGCGCCAGCAGCCAAGACCCACCAGTTACGAACACTGAAGCTTTCTTT
TRBV19	TRBJ1-5	once	.	CASKQTNSNQPQHF	TGTGCCAGTAAACAGACTAATAGCAATCAGCCCCAGCATTTT
TRBV7-9	TRBJ2-5	.	.	CASSLTEYQETQYF	TGTGCCAGCAGCTTAACAGAGTACCAAGAGACCCAGTACTTC
TRBV12-5	TRBJ1-1	.	.	CASGLYSMNTEAFF	TGTGCTAGTGGTTTGTACAGTATGAACACTGAAGCTTTCTTT
TRBV7-6	TRBJ2-2	.	TRBD1	CATDRGQGGTGELFF	TGTGCCACCGACAGAGGACAGGGGGGGACCGGGGAGCTGTTTTTT
TRBV6-5	TRBJ2-1	few	TRBD2	CASRSGGSYNEQFF	TGTGCCAGCAGGAGCGGGGGGTCTTACAATGAGCAGTTCTTC
TRBV28	TRBJ2-7	.	TRBD1	CASNPQGESYEQYF	TGTGCCAGCAATCCACAGGGGGAGAGCTACGAGCAGTACTTC